A selection of T cell receptor beta chains follows, all from one sample in a study of blood T cells in healthy people across ages. Each CDR3 protein gets one entry after TCRdb re-called the 5' RACE reads with MiXCR. The sample lists approximately 680,000 distinct CDR3 sequences, about 34% seen once, with 15% to 19% in the top ten. The sequencing input was blood. Every receptor here comes from a woman of 80 years or more in good health. The CDR3 runs from the conserved cysteine through the conserved F or W. A D gene is named only where the DNA matches it firmly. Clone size appears in some rows only: once, few, many, or a class for an expanded clone.

cdr3_nt	cdr3_aa	clone_size	v_call	j_call	d_call
TGTGCCACCAGGCCACCGGGACAGGGCTACGAGCAGTACTTC	CATRPPGQGYEQYF	many	TRBV15	TRBJ2-7	TRBD1
TGCAGCGTTCACGGGACTATTGGCAATGAGCAGTTCTTC	CSVHGTIGNEQFF	many	TRBV29-1	TRBJ2-1	TRBD2
TGCAGTGCTCCCAGGGCTAGCACAGATACGCAGTATTTT	CSAPRASTDTQYF	-	TRBV20-1	TRBJ2-3	-
TGTGCCAGCAGCCCGGGGGGGTCTGGGTACACTGAAGCTTTCTTT	CASSPGGSGYTEAFF	many	TRBV5-6	TRBJ1-1	-
TGCGCCAGCAGCCAAGATGCGCGGGGGGCAATGGTCGGCAATCAGCCCCAGCATTTT	CASSQDARGAMVGNQPQHF	many	TRBV4-3	TRBJ1-5	-
TGTGCCAGCAGTCCCAGCGGGGAGTATGAGCAGTTCTTC	CASSPSGEYEQFF	-	TRBV6-2/TRBV6-3	TRBJ2-1	TRBD2
TGTGCCAGCAGTTTATCCGGACAGGGGGCAGATACGCAGTATTTT	CASSLSGQGADTQYF	few	TRBV12-3/TRBV12-4	TRBJ2-3	TRBD1
TGTGCCAGCAGCTTCCGGGACAGGCGGTTCTTC	CASSFRDRRFF	-	TRBV7-9	TRBJ2-1	TRBD1
TGTGCCAGCACCTCCGGGACTGCGAACACTGAAGCTTTCTTT	CASTSGTANTEAFF	many	TRBV6-6	TRBJ1-1	-
TGCAGTGCTTGCGATCCGAATAGCAATCAGCCCCAGCATTTT	CSACDPNSNQPQHF	-	TRBV20-1	TRBJ1-5	-
TGCGCCAGCAGCTTGGAACTAGCGACGGGCAATGCACCCTCAGGGAATGAGCAGTTCTTC	CASSLELATGNAPSGNEQFF	few	TRBV5-1	TRBJ2-1	TRBD2
TGTGCCAGCAGTGAAGTTCCAGCGGGGGGAGGAGAGACCCAGTACTTC	CASSEVPAGGGETQYF	-	TRBV6-1	TRBJ2-5	TRBD2
TGTGCCACCAGCAGAGATCTCACGCGGTACACCGGGGAGCTGTTTTTT	CATSRDLTRYTGELFF	few	TRBV15	TRBJ2-2	-
TGTGCCAGCAGCGTAGGAGGCGGAAGGGCGAGTCACGAGCAGTACTTC	CASSVGGGRASHEQYF	many	TRBV9	TRBJ2-7	-